Listed here is a single T cell receptor beta chain. Its antigen remains unknown. This entry comes from a study of cytomegalovirus exposure and HLA in healthy donors. Notes on the study in general: Subsequent analysis revealed that first-cohort TCR clusters tended to co-occur in the approximately 120 validation repertoires. Most TCR sequences were seen very rarely across donors, but some public TCRs occurred in many. 150 or so TCR beta chains were listed as cytomegalovirus-associated.

The assay was immunoSEQ multiplex PCR, and TCRdb's table has in-frame clones only and misses some. The sample contains over 150,000 clones, 91% of which appear only once. Germline V gives CDR1 LNHDA, CDR2 SQIVND (reference sequence). The junction had 5 bases not matched to a gene; V was cut back by 5 bases and J by 5 bases. CDR3 length: 15 residues. The TCR sequence derives from a woman under 30 in good health and CMV-seropositive. Sequenced input: PBMCs. The chain recombines TRBV19 with TRBJ2-5; 13 bases are shared with TRBD2. The CDR3 region has the DNA TGTGCCAGTAGTTGGGGACTAGCGGGAAGTGAGACCCAGTACTTC. Translated: CASSWGLAGSETQYF.